A selection of T cell receptor beta chains follows, all from one sample in a study of monozygotic twins with cystic fibrosis. Sequencing was performed with immunoSEQ multiplex PCR; in TCRdb, only in-frame clones are kept and a portion is missing. The repertoire holds around 30,000 clones, with 90% as singletons. The sample was blood. These receptors came from a girl aged 2 to 10 with cystic fibrosis. Both conserved end residues are part of each CDR3. A D gene is named only where the DNA matches it firmly. For some rows the clone size is stated as once, few or many, or as a class when expanded; others skip it.

clone_size	d_call	v_call	j_call	cdr3_nt	cdr3_aa
-	-	TRBV6-5	TRBJ2-7	TGTGCCAGCAGTTACTCGACGGCAGGTCTGGGATACGAGCAGTACTTC	CASSYSTAGLGYEQYF
-	TRBD1	TRBV4-3	TRBJ1-2	TGCGCCAGCAGCCAAGGGGTCTCCGGACAGGGAGTCCGAGGTGGCTACACCTTC	CASSQGVSGQGVRGGYTF
-	TRBD1	TRBV5-6	TRBJ2-3	TGTGCCAGCAGCTTGGTGACAGGGCAAGATACGCAGTATTTT	CASSLVTGQDTQYF
once	TRBD2	TRBV7-3	TRBJ2-7	TGTGCCAGCAGCCAGGGTAGCGGGGCGTACGAGCAGTACTTC	CASSQGSGAYEQYF
-	TRBD1	TRBV13	TRBJ2-7	TGTGCCAGCAGCTTCGGGACAGGGGCCTACGAGCAGTACTTC	CASSFGTGAYEQYF
-	-	TRBV19	TRBJ1-2	TGTGCCAGTAGACCACCCGAGGGGGGAGATGGCTACACCTTC	CASRPPEGGDGYTF
-	TRBD2	TRBV4-2	TRBJ2-5	TGTGCCAGCAGCCAAGTCCCGCGAATTAGCGGGCAAGAGACCCAGTACTTC	CASSQVPRISGQETQYF
-	-	TRBV25-1	TRBJ2-3	TGTGCCAGCAGTGTGGGGGGCGGCACAGATACGCAGTATTTT	CASSVGGGTDTQYF
-	-	TRBV5-5	TRBJ1-1	TGTGCCAGCAGCCCCTACAGGGAGGCACTGAACACTGAAGCTTTCTTT	CASSPYREALNTEAFF
-	-	TRBV6-6	TRBJ1-2	TGTGCCAGCAGTCCCCTAGACGGGTGGCTTAACTATGGCTACACCTTC	CASSPLDGWLNYGYTF
few	TRBD2	TRBV6-5	TRBJ2-3	TGTGCCAGCTGGGGGGGTCACCTTACAGATACGCAGTATTTT	CASWGGHLTDTQYF
-	TRBD2	TRBV7-8	TRBJ2-7	TGTGCCAGCGCCTCCTTTGGGCGCGGGGGGCGTTACGAGCAGTACTTC	CASASFGRGGRYEQYF
-	-	TRBV5-4	TRBJ1-2	TGTGCCAGCAGCTTGTGGCCGCGGGTGCGCTATGGCTACACCTTC	CASSLWPRVRYGYTF
once	-	TRBV7-2	TRBJ2-1	TGTGCCAGCAGCGCCTACCGGGACATCTACAATGAGCAGTTCTTC	CASSAYRDIYNEQFF
-	TRBD1	TRBV7-8	TRBJ1-4	TGTGCCAGCAGCTCCAAGGCCAGGGGGTTGGGTGAAAAACTGTTTTTT	CASSSKARGLGEKLFF
-	-	TRBV7-3	TRBJ2-2	TGTGCCAGCAGCTTAAAGCATACCGGGGAGCTGTTTTTT	CASSLKHTGELFF
once	-	TRBV5-4	TRBJ1-1	TGTGCCAGCAGCTTGGAGATGAACACTGAAGCTTTCTTT	CASSLEMNTEAFF
-	-	TRBV7-8	TRBJ2-3	TGTGCCAGCAGCTTATTAGGACTAAGCACAGATACGCAGTATTTT	CASSLLGLSTDTQYF
once	-	TRBV2	TRBJ2-3	TGTGCCAGCAGTGAAATGTCTGATACGCAGTATTTT	CASSEMSDTQYF
once	-	TRBV5-1	TRBJ1-2	TGCGCCAGCAGCTTGGAAGGGGTCGAGGATGGCTACACCTTC	CASSLEGVEDGYTF
-	-	TRBV30	TRBJ2-1	TGTGCCTGGAGTACCGGGACGGACAATGAGCAGTTCTTC	CAWSTGTDNEQFF
-	TRBD2	TRBV5-1	TRBJ2-1	TGCGCCAGCAGCTTGGCCTCGCGGGGGGGATACAATGAGCAGTTCTTC	CASSLASRGGYNEQFF
-	TRBD2	TRBV4-2	TRBJ2-1	TGTGCCAGCAGCCCCCTGCTAGCGGGAGAGCAGTTCTTC	CASSPLLAGEQFF
-	-	TRBV18	TRBJ2-3	TGTGCCAGCTCACCACGACGAACAGATACGCAGTATTTT	CASSPRRTDTQYF
-	TRBD2	TRBV5-1	TRBJ2-3	TGCGCCAGCAGCAGACTAGCGGGTATTTTAGGCTCAGATACGCAGTATTTT	CASSRLAGILGSDTQYF
-	TRBD1	TRBV18	TRBJ1-1	TGTGCCAGCTCATCCCAGCCAGGGGGATACGAGAACACTGAAGCTTTCTTT	CASSSQPGGYENTEAFF
-	TRBD2	TRBV7-8	TRBJ2-1	TGTGCCAGCAGTTCAACCTTAGCGGGGGGGTTTTATGAGCAGTTCTTC	CASSSTLAGGFYEQFF
-	-	TRBV4-3	TRBJ2-3	TGCGCCAGCAGCCAATCCGACCACGGGGGTTCTAGCACAGATACGCAGTATTTT	CASSQSDHGGSSTDTQYF
-	-	TRBV5-1	TRBJ2-5	TGCGCCAGCAGTTCTTTGGCCTTCCAGACCCAGTACTTC	CASSSLAFQTQYF
-	-	TRBV18	TRBJ1-1	TGTGCCAGCTCACCACAGTGGGTGAACACTGAAGCTTTCTTT	CASSPQWVNTEAFF
-	-	TRBV2	TRBJ2-7	TGTGCCAGCAGGACAAGGGCTATCTCCTACGAGCAGTACTTC	CASRTRAISYEQYF
-	TRBD2	TRBV29-1	TRBJ2-2	TGCGGCGGACTAGCCGGTGCCGGGGAGCTGTTTTTT	CGGLAGAGELFF
-	-	TRBV4-1	TRBJ1-2	TGCGCCAGCAGCGATAATTTATCAGGGATACGGTATGGCTACACCTTC	CASSDNLSGIRYGYTF
-	-	TRBV7-3	TRBJ1-6	TGTGCCAGCAGCTTACTGCCCTCCTATAATTCACCCCTCCACTTT	CASSLLPSYNSPLHF
-	TRBD1	TRBV13	TRBJ2-3	TGTGCCAGCAGCCCCACAGGGGTAGATACGCAGTATTTT	CASSPTGVDTQYF
-	-	TRBV7-2	TRBJ1-6	TGTGCCAGCAGCCCAAGGCCGGGACCGGATGGGTCACCCCTCCACTTT	CASSPRPGPDGSPLHF
-	-	TRBV30	TRBJ1-5	TGTGCCTGGAGTGTGGATGTTAATCAGCCCCAGCATTTT	CAWSVDVNQPQHF
-	-	TRBV6-5	TRBJ2-7	TGTGCCAGCAGTTACATAGGGGACCCCTACGAGCAGTACTTC	CASSYIGDPYEQYF
-	-	TRBV6-5	TRBJ1-4	TGTGCCAGCAGTTCCGATCGCAGGGAAAAACTGTTTTTT	CASSSDRREKLFF
-	-	TRBV5-1	TRBJ1-1	TGCGCCAGCAGCTTCACCCAACGGGGGGTTCCTATGAACACTGAAGCTTTCTTT	CASSFTQRGVPMNTEAFF
-	-	TRBV27	TRBJ2-1	TGTGCCAGCAGTACCTTATCCGACTCCCACCCCCGCAATGAGCAGTTCTTC	CASSTLSDSHPRNEQFF